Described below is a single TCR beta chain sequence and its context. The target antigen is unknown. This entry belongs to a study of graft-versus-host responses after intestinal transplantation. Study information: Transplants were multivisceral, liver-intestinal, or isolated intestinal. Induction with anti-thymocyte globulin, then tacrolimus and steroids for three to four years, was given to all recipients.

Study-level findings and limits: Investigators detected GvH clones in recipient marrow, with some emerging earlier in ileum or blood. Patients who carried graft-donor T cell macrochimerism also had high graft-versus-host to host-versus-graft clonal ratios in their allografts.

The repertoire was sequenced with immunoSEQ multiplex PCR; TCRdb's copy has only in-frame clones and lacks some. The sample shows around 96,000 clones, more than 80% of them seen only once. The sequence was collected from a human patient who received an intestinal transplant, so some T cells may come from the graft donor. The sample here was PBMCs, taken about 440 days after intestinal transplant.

The CDR3 nucleotides read TGTGCCATCAGTGCGGTACAGGGGGCTTGGTGTTGCTATGGCTACACCTTC. Its protein product is CAISAVQGAWCCYGYTF. V usage is TRBV10-3 and J usage is TRBJ1-2; TRBD1 agrees at 9 bases. The V segment lost 4 bases and the J segment 4 bases; nucleotides outside the gene matches: 13. From germline, CDR1 is ENHRY and CDR2 SYGVKD. The CDR3 covers 17 residues.